This T cell receptor beta chain is drawn from a study of blood T cell repertoires in COVID-19 (dated by TCRdb to the early 2020s). The study in broad terms: Collaborator samples came from the United States, Italy and Spain and covered acute and convalescent phases of COVID-19. The material from the prospective study consisted of cDNA or gDNA derived from T cells, B-cell-depleted T cells, or PBMCs. Subjects who had been exposed to COVID-19, were actively infected with it, or had recovered from it provided the deeply sampled blood TCRbeta repertoires that made up the dataset. The repertoires were released in a freely available public database intended as a resource for research on the immune response to SARS-CoV-2. The samples were drawn from the first 160 participants of the ongoing ImmuneRACE study and from 950 to 1,500 subjects provided by 6 global collaborators. Nearly every sample came with metadata listing a de-identified subject ID, COVID-19 status, age in years and sex. Where available, HLA class I and class II types were taken from metadata supplied by the sample provider and were not determined by assay-based typing. What the work shows at the level of the full study, not this receptor alone: The amount of clinical and demographic metadata varied by source and participant and was provided uncurated.

A second Seattle source provided samples from volunteer blood donors who had recovered from COVID-19. Each collaborating institution followed its own protocols to collect whole blood in K2EDTA tubes. For TCRbeta analysis, collaborators shipped samples as frozen whole blood, isolated PBMCs, or DNA extracted from either of those sample types. V is pared back by 1 base and J by 5 bases, with 12 bases lying between the germline termini. In the germline V gene (reference sequence), CDR1 corresponds to SEHNR and CDR2 to FQNEAQ. The CDR3 measures 15 amino acids from cysteine to phenylalanine. The entry retains the CDR3 DNA only, 45 bases that are in frame from base 1. As regards this clone: There is no known antigen for this receptor. Qualities for individual bases were not recorded, and no much larger clone is one base off.

TCRbeta CDR3 regions were amplified from genomic DNA by means of the immunoSEQ Assay, a bias-controlled multiplex PCR. The original methods were these. The number of nucleated cells in each sample was estimated from the amplification of reference gene primers within the assay. To quantify the absolute abundance of each unique TCRbeta CDR3 rearrangement, sequence reads were collapsed and filtered. For each sample, productive Simpson clonality was calculated as the square root of Simpson's diversity index across productive rearrangements. TCRdb carries this immuneACCESS record with in-frame sequences only. Its versions omit some clonotypes, under half of them owing to an unresolved V gene in the studies checked, with the rest unexplained. V and J calls and clone size come straight from that table; D and trimming were deduced from the DNA. The sample table shows some 140,000 clones, and approximately 78% are seen once. The biggest ten clones account for roughly 11% of the sample.

The sequence was obtained from a man in his sixties who had recovered from COVID-19. The V gene is TRBV7-9 and the J gene is TRBJ1-5; matching of 5 bases hints at TRBD1 as the D gene. Sequenced material: peripheral blood. The DNA sequence reads TGTGCCAGCAGCTTAGGGGGCCAAGGGTATCAGCCCCAGCATTTT. This gives the protein CASSLGGQGYQPQHF.